Shown below are 27 T cell receptor beta chains from a single sample sequenced in a study of blood T cell repertoires in COVID-19 (dated by TCRdb to 2019 to 2021). Library prep was done by the immunoSEQ multiplex PCR assay. In its TCRdb copy, this immuneACCESS table keeps in-frame sequences only and misses some clones. Where compared with another copy, unresolved V genes explain less than half of these, and the others have no known cause. Here the sample has about 300,000 clones; around four fifths occur a single time. The top ten constitute roughly 1.3% of the sample. The sequencing input was peripheral blood. Receptors were obtained from a woman between 45 and 65 years old with acute or convalescent COVID-19.

This chain joins TRBV6-4 and TRBJ2-1; a possible D gene is TRBD1 (5 bases). The CDR3 extends over 13 amino acids. The ends were cut back, 5 bases at V and 7 bases at J, with 12 bases in the middle. The V gene's germline CDR1 is MRHNA and CDR2 SNTAGT. CDR3 residues: CASSSLDRNEQFF. In DNA, the CDR3 is TGTGCCAGCAGTTCTCTCGACAGAAATGAGCAGTTCTTC.

The CDR3 sequence: CASRNGLAGGNEQFF. CDR3 sequence (DNA): TGTGCCAGCAGGAACGGTCTAGCGGGGGGCAATGAGCAGTTCTTC. J is TRBJ2-1 and V is TRBV2; the match to TRBD2 covers 11 bases. The CDR3 length is 15 residues. With 6 bases clipped from V and 6 bases from J, the junction kept 7 bases outside the gene matches. The germline CDR1 and CDR2 sequences are SNHLY and FYNNEI.

The V call is TRBV7-2, the J call TRBJ1-6, with D maybe TRBD1 (6 bases). V shed 0 bases and J shed 10 bases, with 16 bases lying between them. The CDR3 runs 16 residues. In germline, CDR1 is SGHTA, CDR2 FQGNSA. The CDR3 loop reads CASSLAKQGPHSPLHF. The CDR3 region has the DNA TGTGCCAGCAGCTTAGCCAAACAGGGACCCCACTCACCCCTCCACTTT.

The chain links TRBV12-5 to TRBJ1-5; a possible D gene is TRBD1 (6 bases). The germline V gene encodes CDR1 LGHNT and CDR2 FRNRAP. The length of the CDR3 is 17 residues. V was trimmed by 3 bases and J by 6 bases, leaving 21 bases between them. The CDR3 region has the DNA TGTGCTAGTGGTTTCCTTGGTACAGGGTTTGGGAGTCAGCCCCAGCATTTT. This sequence encodes CASGFLGTGFGSQPQHF.

This chain connects TRBV11-1 to TRBJ2-1; D uncertain. This CDR3 region has 14 residues. Germline V gene lookup returns CDR1 SGHAT and CDR2 FQDESV (reference sequence). Trimming removed 3 bases at V and 4 bases at J, with 10 bases between. CDR3: CASSLESEYNEQFF. For the CDR3, the DNA is TGTGCCAGCAGCTTGGAGAGCGAATACAATGAGCAGTTCTTC.

The chain combines TRBV10-3 with TRBJ1-5; no firm D call. The CDR3 is 13 amino acids. Deletions cut 6 bases from V and 6 bases from J, with 12 bases between. Germline CDR1 and CDR2: ENHRY and SYGVKD. CDR3 DNA: TGTGCCATCAGAAGCGTGGAAGGTCAGCCCCAGCATTTT. Amino acids: CAIRSVEGQPQHF.

This rearrangement joins TRBV18 to TRBJ2-7; 9 positions match TRBD1. After removal of 5 bases from V and 0 bases from J, the junction contained 8 bases not matched to a gene. The CDR3 sequence is 16 residues long. Per the germline V gene, CDR1 is KGHSH and CDR2 is LQKENI. The CDR3 nucleotides read TGTGCCAGCTCAACCCGACCGGGACAGGGCTCCTACGAGCAGTACTTC. Translated: CASSTRPGQGSYEQYF.

Notes on this clone: The same CDR3 also results from other DNA sequences found in this sample. The rearrangement links TRBV2 to TRBJ2-7; 11 nucleotides agree with TRBD2. The CDR3 is made up of 14 amino acids. The germline CDR1 and CDR2 sequences are SNHLY and FYNNEI. Trimming took 5 bases from V and 2 from J; bases not matched to a gene: 2. DNA for the CDR3: TGTGCCAGCAGTAGACTAGCGGGGACCTACGAGCAGTACTTC. This sequence encodes CASSRLAGTYEQYF.

The chain recombines TRBV6-4 with TRBJ1-2, with 7 bases fitting TRBD1. V shed 4 bases and J 1 base; nucleotides not matched to a gene: 15. The germline V gene has CDR1 MRHNA and CDR2 SNTAGT. The CDR3 sequence is 18 residues long. CDR3 residues: CASSGISTGLFSNYGYTF. The DNA of the CDR3 is TGTGCCAGCAGTGGTATTTCGACAGGGTTATTTAGTAACTATGGCTACACCTTC.

This clone was observed a few times. This same CDR3 is encoded by further DNA sequences in the sample. The V and J genes are TRBV10-1 and TRBJ2-2; 9 bases align to TRBD1. The germline CDR1 and CDR2 sequences are WNHNN and SYGVQD (reference sequence). The CDR3 has 14 residues. V was pared by 4 bases and J by 6 bases, with 3 bases of the junction left unmatched. This CDR3 reads CASSGGQGAGELFF. The DNA for the CDR3 is TGCGCCAGCAGTGGGGGACAGGGCGCCGGGGAGCTGTTTTTT.

The V call is TRBV27, the J call TRBJ2-3, with 8 bases matching TRBD2. This CDR3 is built from 17 residues. Germline V gene data show CDR1 as MNHEY and CDR2 as SMNVEV (reference sequence). J lost 0 bases, V lost 2 bases, and 7 bases had no gene match. The CDR3 sequence is CASSLSLSGSSTDTQYF. CDR3 DNA: TGTGCCAGCAGTTTAAGCTTAAGCGGGAGTAGCACAGATACGCAGTATTTT.

The chain has TRBV4-1 and TRBJ2-5; unclear D gene. This CDR3 has 15 residues. CDR1 is MGHRA and CDR2 is YSYEKL in the germline V gene. Trimming removed 2 bases from V and 5 bases from J, with 15 bases in between. The CDR3 here is CASSQFSGVGETQYF. The DNA of the CDR3 is TGCGCCAGCAGCCAATTTTCGGGTGTTGGGGAGACCCAGTACTTC.

V usage is TRBV7-2 and J usage is TRBJ1-4; 7 nucleotides line up with TRBD1. Germline CDR1 and CDR2: SGHTA and FQGNSA. The CDR3 sequence is 17 residues long. Trimming at V came to 5 bases and at J to 0 bases, leaving 9 bases not matched to a gene. The CDR3 DNA follows: TGTGCCAGCAGCCCACTACGCGGGACAGCAACTAATGAAAAACTGTTTTTT. It specifies CASSPLRGTATNEKLFF.

This clone was counted once. The rearrangement links TRBV6-1 to TRBJ1-1; a possible D gene is TRBD1 (6 bases). The CDR3 spans 15 residues. V lost 3 bases to trimming and J lost 0 bases, with 11 bases between them. The germline CDR1 and CDR2 sequences are MNHNS and SASEGT. The CDR3 bases are TGTGCCAGCAGTGATCAGGGGCGTCTGAACACTGAAGCTTTCTTT. This codes for CASSDQGRLNTEAFF.

Regarding this clone: Since a much larger clone is just one base distant, this may be a read error. The J gene is TRBJ1-1, the V gene TRBV5-1, with a possible D match to TRBD1 (6 bases). Germline V gene data show CDR1 as SGHRS and CDR2 as YFSETQ. V lost 0 bases to trimming and J lost 7 bases, with 10 bases between them. This CDR3 contains 13 residues. This CDR3 is CASSLDRDIEAFF. CDR3 DNA sequence: TGCGCCAGCAGCTTGGACAGGGACATTGAAGCTTTCTTT.

CDR3 coding DNA: TGTGCCACCAGCAGAGATAGGGCGGGGAGGGAGCAGTACGTC. Protein: CATSRDRAGREQYV. The gene calls are TRBV15 and TRBJ2-7, with D possibly matching TRBD2 (6 bases). The CDR3 contains 14 residues. Trimming removed 0 bases at V and 7 bases at J, with 13 bases between. Looked up from germline, CDR1 is LNHNV and CDR2 is YYDKDF (reference sequence).

This clone has more than one count but fewer than ten. The chain has TRBV2 and TRBJ1-4; TRBD1 might be the D (6 bases). Per germline, CDR1 SNHLY and CDR2 FYNNEI. This CDR3 is 14 amino acids long. V lost 6 bases to trimming and J lost 1 base, with 9 bases between them. CDR3 loop: CASRKTGTNEKLFF. DNA of the CDR3: TGTGCCAGCAGGAAGACAGGAACTAATGAAAAACTGTTTTTT.

The genes are TRBV7-2 and TRBJ2-3; TRBD1 is a possible D gene (6 bases). Trimming took 1 base from V and 2 from J, leaving 7 bases between them. The CDR3 is 14 amino acids. Per the germline V gene, CDR1 is SGHTA and CDR2 is FQGNSA. As DNA, the CDR3 is TGTGCCAGCAGCTTAGGGACAGACACAGATACGCAGTATTTT. This codes for CASSLGTDTDTQYF.

The rearrangement uses TRBV10-3 and TRBJ2-2; a possible D gene is TRBD2 (5 bases). This CDR3 is 16 amino acids long. Germline V gene sequence: CDR1 ENHRY, CDR2 SYGVKD. Trimming took off 0 bases at V and 3 bases at J, with 11 bases between the two ends. The CDR3 reads CAISESYGKDTGELFF. The CDR3 DNA follows: TGTGCCATCAGTGAGTCGTACGGGAAGGACACCGGGGAGCTGTTTTTT.

This sequence joins TRBV12-3 or TRBV12-4 and TRBJ1-1, with 7 bases that match TRBD1. The CDR3 extends over 13 amino acids. V trimming: 6 bases; J trimming: 11 bases; junction bases outside the gene matches: 12. CDR3 loop: CASSPPTGSWAFF. The CDR3, as DNA: TGTGCCAGCAGCCCACCGACAGGGTCGTGGGCTTTCTTT.

The chain carries TRBV11-2 and TRBJ2-3; a possible D gene is TRBD1 (5 bases). The CDR3 extends over 14 amino acids. V lost 3 bases and J lost 0, with 7 bases in between. Germline values: CDR1 SGHAT, CDR2 FQNNGV. The DNA for the CDR3 is TGTGCCAGCAGCTTTCGACAGAGCACAGATACGCAGTATTTT. Its translation is CASSFRQSTDTQYF.

The rearrangement joins TRBV30 to TRBJ1-1; TRBD1 matches 8 bases. The CDR3 runs 10 residues. Germline assignment: CDR1 GTSNPN and CDR2 SVGIG (reference sequence). V shed 6 bases and J 11 bases; nucleotides not matched to a gene: 5. DNA for the CDR3: TGTGCCTGCCTCCGGGACAGGGCTTTCTTT. Protein: CACLRDRAFF.

This chain links TRBV7-6 with TRBJ2-5, with no clear D. The V and J ends lost 6 bases and 4 bases respectively, with 18 bases between them. The germline gives CDR1 SGHVS, CDR2 FNYEAQ. This CDR3 is 15 amino acids long. The DNA of the CDR3 is TGTGCCAGCAGTCTAATGTTGGCGTCGGGAGAGACCCAGTACTTC. As protein: CASSLMLASGETQYF. Looking up the rest from reference TRBV7-6 and TRBJ2-5 gives the full variable domain: GAGVSQSPRYKVTKRGQDVALRCDPISGHVSLYWYRQALGQGPEFLTYFNYEAQQDKSGLPNDRFSAERPEGSISTLTIQRTEQRDSAMYRCASSLMLASGETQYFGPGTRLLVL.

The V gene is TRBV5-6, the J gene TRBJ1-1, with D perhaps matching TRBD1 (6 bases). The V and J ends lost 0 bases and 0 bases respectively, with 15 bases between them. The CDR3 loop spans 17 amino acids. Germline V gives CDR1 SGHDT, CDR2 YYEEEE. The DNA of the CDR3 is TGTGCCAGCAGCTTGGGGACAGCAAACTTTATGAACACTGAAGCTTTCTTT. Translating gives CASSLGTANFMNTEAFF.

The rearrangement links TRBV10-3 to TRBJ1-2; possibly TRBD1 for D (5 bases). CDR3 length equals 13 residues. Germline V gene lookup returns CDR1 ENHRY and CDR2 SYGVKD. Trimming took off 2 bases at V and 12 bases at J, with 16 bases between the two ends. The DNA of the CDR3 is TGTGCCATCAGTGAGACCTCCGCGGTGGGGCACACCTTC. Translating it yields CAISETSAVGHTF.

The rearrangement uses TRBV6-5 and TRBJ2-2; 10 bases match TRBD1. The CDR3 sequence is 14 residues long. From germline, CDR1 is MNHEY and CDR2 SVGAGI. Trimming cost V 10 bases and J 5 bases; bases outside gene matches: 7. The CDR3, as DNA: TGTGCCACTCAGACAGGGGGCGGTACCGGGGAGCTGTTTTTT. This codes for CATQTGGGTGELFF.

The gene calls are TRBV30 and TRBJ2-5, with TRBD1 matching 7 bases. Germline V CDR1 and CDR2: GTSNPN, SVGIG (reference sequence). The ends lost 2 bases at V and 5 bases at J; junction bases unmatched: 2. CDR3 length: 12 residues. This chain's CDR3 is CAWSRQGETQYF. CDR3 DNA: TGTGCCTGGAGTAGACAGGGCGAGACCCAGTACTTC.